This T cell receptor (beta chain) was identified in a study of T cell changes during pregnancy in multiple sclerosis. Between the trimmed V and J ends, which lost 6 bases and 5 bases, there was a span of 21 bases. The CDR3 loop spans 16 amino acids. Germline V gene data show CDR1 as SNHLY and CDR2 as FYNNEI. Method: immunoSEQ multiplex PCR; TCRdb's copy keeps in-frame clones and lacks some. Found here are around 40,000 clones, approximately 90% of them singletons; the top ten hold 0.4% to 0.6%. Specimen: CD4+ T cells from peripheral blood mononuclear cells, collected in the first trimester of pregnancy. This TCR came from a female donor in good health, enrolled as a control in a pregnancy study. The chain employs TRBV2 and TRBJ2-3, with D tentatively TRBD1 (5 bases). CDR3: CASSGPAGFRGDTQYF. CDR3 nucleotides: TGTGCCAGCAGCGGCCCGGCAGGGTTTAGGGGAGATACGCAGTATTTT.